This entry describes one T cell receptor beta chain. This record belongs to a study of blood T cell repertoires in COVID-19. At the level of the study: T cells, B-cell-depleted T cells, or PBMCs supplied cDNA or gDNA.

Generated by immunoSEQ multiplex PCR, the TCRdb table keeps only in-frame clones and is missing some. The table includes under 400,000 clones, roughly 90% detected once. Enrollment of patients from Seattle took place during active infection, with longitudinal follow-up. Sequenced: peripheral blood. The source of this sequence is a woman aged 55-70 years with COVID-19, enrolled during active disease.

CDR3 in DNA: TGTGCCACCAGTAACCAGGACAGCACTGAAGCTTTCTTT. Translation gives CATSNQDSTEAFF. The chain joins TRBV24-1 to TRBJ1-1; D is perhaps TRBD1 (6 bases). Germline CDR1 and CDR2: KGHDR and SFDVKD. V was pared by 6 bases and J by 4 bases, with 11 bases between. The CDR3 has 13 residues.